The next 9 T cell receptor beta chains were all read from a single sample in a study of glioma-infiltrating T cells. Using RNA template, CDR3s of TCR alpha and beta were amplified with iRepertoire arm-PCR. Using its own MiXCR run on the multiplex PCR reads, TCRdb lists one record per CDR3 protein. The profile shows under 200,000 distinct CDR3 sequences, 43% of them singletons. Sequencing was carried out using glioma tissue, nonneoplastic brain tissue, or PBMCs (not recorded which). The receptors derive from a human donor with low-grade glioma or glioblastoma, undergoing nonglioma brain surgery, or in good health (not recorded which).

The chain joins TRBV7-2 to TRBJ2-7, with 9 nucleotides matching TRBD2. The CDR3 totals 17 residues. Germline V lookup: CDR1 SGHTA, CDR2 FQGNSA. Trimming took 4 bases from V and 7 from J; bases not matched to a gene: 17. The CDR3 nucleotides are TGTGCCAGCAGCTCACTAGCGGGCCCAAGCTCCTACAATGAGCAGTACTTC. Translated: CASSSLAGPSSYNEQYF.

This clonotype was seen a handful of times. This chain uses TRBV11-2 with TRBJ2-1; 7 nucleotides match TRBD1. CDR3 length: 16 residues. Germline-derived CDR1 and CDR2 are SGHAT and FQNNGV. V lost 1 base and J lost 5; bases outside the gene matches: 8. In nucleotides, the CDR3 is TGTGCCAGCAGCTTAGTTGGGACCGGGACAGACAATGAGCAGTTCTTC. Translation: CASSLVGTGTDNEQFF.

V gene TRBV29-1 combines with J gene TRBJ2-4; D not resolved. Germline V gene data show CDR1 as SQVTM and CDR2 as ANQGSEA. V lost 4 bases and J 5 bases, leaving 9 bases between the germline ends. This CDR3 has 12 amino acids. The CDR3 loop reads CSVGGVENIQYF. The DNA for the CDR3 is TGCAGCGTTGGGGGTGTAGAAAACATTCAGTACTTC.

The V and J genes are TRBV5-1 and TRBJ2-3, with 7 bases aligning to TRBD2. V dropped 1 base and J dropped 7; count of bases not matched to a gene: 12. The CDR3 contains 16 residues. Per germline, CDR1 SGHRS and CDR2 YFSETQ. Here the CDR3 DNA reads TGCGCCAGCAGCTTGAGCCTAGCGGAGCCTTTTTATACGCAGTATTTT. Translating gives CASSLSLAEPFYTQYF.

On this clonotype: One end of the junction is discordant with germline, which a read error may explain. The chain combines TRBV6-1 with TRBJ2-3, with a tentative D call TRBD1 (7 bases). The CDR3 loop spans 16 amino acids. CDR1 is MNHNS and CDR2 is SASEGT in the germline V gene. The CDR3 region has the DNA TGTGCCAGCAGTGCTGAACCGGGACAGCGGGTAGATACGAAGTATTTT. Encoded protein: CASSAEPGQRVDTKYF.

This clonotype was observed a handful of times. The CDR3: CASSTTGSYNEQFF. The CDR3, as DNA: TGTGCCAGCAGTACAACAGGGTCCTACAATGAGCAGTTCTTC. The J gene is TRBJ2-1, the V gene TRBV6-1; a possible D gene is TRBD1 (6 bases). V shed 5 bases and J shed 1 base, with 9 bases lying between them. The germline CDR1 and CDR2 sequences are MNHNS and SASEGT. The CDR3 is 14 residues long.

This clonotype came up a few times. As DNA, the CDR3 is TGCAGCGTTGAATGGGGATCCTACAATGAGCAGTTCTTC. This codes for CSVEWGSYNEQFF. The rearrangement uses TRBV29-1 and TRBJ2-1, with no clear D. Germline assignment: CDR1 SQVTM and CDR2 ANQGSEA. The ends were cut back, 2 bases at V and 1 base at J, with 6 bases in the middle. The CDR3 runs 13 residues.

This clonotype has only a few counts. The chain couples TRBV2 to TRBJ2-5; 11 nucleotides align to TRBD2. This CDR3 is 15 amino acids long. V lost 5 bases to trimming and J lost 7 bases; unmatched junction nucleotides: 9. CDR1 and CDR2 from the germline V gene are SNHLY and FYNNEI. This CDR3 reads CASSLTSGNSGTQYF. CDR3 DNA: TGTGCCAGCAGTCTGACTAGCGGGAACTCAGGGACCCAGTACTTC.

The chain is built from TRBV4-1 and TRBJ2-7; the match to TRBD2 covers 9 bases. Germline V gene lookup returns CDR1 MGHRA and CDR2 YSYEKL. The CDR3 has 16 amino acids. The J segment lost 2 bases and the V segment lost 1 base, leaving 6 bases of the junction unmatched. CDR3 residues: CASSQGGLAITYEQYF. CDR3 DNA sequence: TGCGCCAGCAGCCAAGGGGGACTAGCTATAACCTACGAGCAGTACTTC.